The 22 T cell receptor beta chains below come from one sample, sequenced in a study of T cell responses to AZD1222 COVID-19 vaccine. The data were produced by immunoSEQ multiplex PCR, yet TCRdb's version contains in-frame clones alone and is incomplete. The sample yields roughly 100,000 clones, approximately 89% seen once. Here the sequenced sample was peripheral blood, taken on day 0 of AZD1222 vaccination. These receptors came from an adult in good health.

The chain employs TRBV7-2 and TRBJ2-7, with TRBD2 matching over 14 bases. This CDR3 has 14 amino acids. Germline CDR1 is SGHTA and CDR2 is FQGNSA. V trimming: 6 bases; J trimming: 6 bases; junction bases outside the gene matches: 4. CDR3 coding DNA: TGTGCCAGCAGGGAAGGACTAGCGGGGGGCGAGCAGTACTTC. This gives the protein CASREGLAGGEQYF.

This clone was counted a few times. This chain joins TRBV28 and TRBJ1-2, with 8 positions matching TRBD1. The germline CDR1 and CDR2 sequences are MDHEN and SYDVKM. This CDR3 is built from 17 residues. V was clipped by 2 bases and J by 7 bases; unmatched bases: 15. DNA of the CDR3: TGTGCCAGCAGTTTAGGGGGAGGACAGGGCTTCAGGACTGGCTACACCTTC. It encodes CASSLGGGQGFRTGYTF.

The chain combines TRBV5-4 with TRBJ2-7; 8 bases map to TRBD2. V trimming: 5 bases; J trimming: 2 bases; junction bases outside the gene matches: 12. CDR1 and CDR2 (germline): SGHNT, YYREEE (reference sequence). This CDR3 comprises 16 residues. The CDR3 here is CASSPPGSGIAYEQYF. The CDR3 bases are TGTGCCAGCAGTCCCCCGGGTAGCGGGATTGCCTACGAGCAGTACTTC.

The genes are TRBV27 and TRBJ2-1, with D possibly TRBD2 on 6 matching bases. The CDR3 totals 16 residues. Germline V gene data show CDR1 as MNHEY and CDR2 as SMNVEV (reference sequence). V lost 5 bases to trimming and J lost 1 base, with 15 bases between them. The DNA for the CDR3 is TGTGCCAGCAGTCCCGGGACTTCTTTATCCTACAATGAGCAGTTCTTC. This encodes CASSPGTSLSYNEQFF.

The rearrangement links TRBV4-3 to TRBJ2-1; D remains ambiguous. The CDR3 length is 14 residues. CDR1 and CDR2 from the germline V gene are LGHNA and YSLEER. V lost 0 bases to trimming and J lost 5 bases, with 8 bases between them. The CDR3 coding sequence is TGCGCCAGCAGCCAAGAAGCCGGTCACAATGAGCAGTTCTTC. Amino acid sequence: CASSQEAGHNEQFF.

The V and J genes are TRBV29-1 and TRBJ2-3; weak D call: TRBD1 (5 bases). Germline CDR1 SQVTM, CDR2 ANQGSEA. The CDR3 is made up of 12 amino acids. Trimming removed 4 bases from V and 2 bases from J, with 7 bases in between. In DNA, the CDR3 is TGCAGCGTTGGACAGATCACAGATACGCAGTATTTT. It codes for CSVGQITDTQYF.

The V call is TRBV5-1, the J call TRBJ2-1; no definite D call. Per the germline V gene, CDR1 is SGHRS and CDR2 is YFSETQ. The CDR3 is made up of 14 amino acids. The ends were cut back, 7 bases at V and 0 bases at J, with 11 bases in the middle. This CDR3 reads CASGPDSSYNEQFF. CDR3 nucleotide sequence: TGCGCCAGCGGGCCAGATAGCTCCTACAATGAGCAGTTCTTC.

The chain is built from TRBV20-1 and TRBJ2-1; weak D call: TRBD1 (5 bases). The V and J ends lost 3 bases and 5 bases respectively, with 11 bases between them. The V gene's germline CDR1 is DFQATT and CDR2 SNEGSKA (reference sequence). This CDR3 spans 13 amino acids. DNA of the CDR3: TGCAGTGCTAGTCCCCCAGGGAACAATGAGCAGTTCTTC. As protein: CSASPPGNNEQFF.

This rearrangement joins TRBV10-2 to TRBJ2-7, with unresolved D. Germline V CDR1 and CDR2: WSHSY, SAAADI. The CDR3 loop spans 12 amino acids. V shed 3 bases and J shed 6 bases, with 9 bases lying between them. Here the CDR3 reads CASSDPYSEQYF. The CDR3, as DNA: TGCGCCAGCAGTGACCCATACTCCGAGCAGTACTTC.

This clone ranks as medium-sized. The CDR3 is CASSPPQVQSPLHF. The CDR3 coding sequence is TGTGCCAGCTCACCACCGCAAGTACAGTCACCCCTCCACTTT. V usage is TRBV18 and J usage is TRBJ1-6; D not certain. The CDR3 is 14 amino acids. V shed 0 bases and J shed 10 bases, with 10 bases lying between them. Germline values: CDR1 KGHSH, CDR2 LQKENI. The full variable domain, in which reference TRBV18 and TRBJ1-6 provide the parts outside the CDR3, is NAGVMQNPRHLVRRRGQEARLRCSPMKGHSHVYWYRQLPEEGLKFMVYLQKENIIDESGMPKERFSAEFPKEGPSILRIQQVVRGDSAAYFCASSPPQVQSPLHFGNGTRLTVT.

The rearrangement links TRBV7-8 to TRBJ1-2; 10 nucleotides line up with TRBD1. The junction had 4 bases not matched to a gene; V was cut back by 4 bases and J by 8 bases. Germline CDR1 and CDR2: SGHVS and FQNEAQ. The CDR3 covers 13 residues. The CDR3 is CASSSGQGKGYTF. CDR3 coding DNA: TGTGCCAGCAGCTCGGGACAGGGGAAGGGCTACACCTTC.

The chain uses TRBV28 and TRBJ1-5; D call uncertain. The CDR3 spans 16 residues. The V end lost 8 bases, the J end lost 0 bases, and 17 bases lay between the germline ends. In germline, CDR1 is MDHEN, CDR2 SYDVKM. This chain's CDR3 is CASGSEGLNSNQPQHF. CDR3 bases: TGTGCCAGCGGATCCGAAGGGTTGAATAGCAATCAGCCCCAGCATTTT.

This rearrangement joins TRBV7-2 to TRBJ1-4; D unclear. Looked up from germline, CDR1 is SGHTA and CDR2 is FQGNSA. The CDR3 is made up of 17 amino acids. The V gene lost 0 bases and the J gene lost 8 bases, with 19 bases spanning the gap. CDR3 bases: TGTGCCAGCAGCTTAGCGGAGTTTGGAAGGGCAGGCGAAAAACTGTTTTTT. As protein: CASSLAEFGRAGEKLFF. Using reference TRBV7-2 and TRBJ1-4 for the parts outside the CDR3, the full variable domain is GAGVSQSPSNKVTEKGKDVELRCDPISGHTALYWYRQSLGQGLEFLIYFQGNSAPDKSGLPSDRFSAERTGGSVSTLTIQRTQQEDSAVYLCASSLAEFGRAGEKLFFGSGTQLSVL.

This chain connects TRBV18 to TRBJ2-7, with D hard to call. The CDR3 covers 12 residues. Germline lookup yields CDR1 KGHSH and CDR2 LQKENI. V lost 5 bases and J 0 bases, leaving 5 bases between the germline ends. Here the CDR3 DNA reads TGTGCCAGCTCAGCGAGCTCCTACGAGCAGTACTTC. Amino acids: CASSASSYEQYF.

The genes are TRBV3-1 (or the pseudogene TRBV3-2) and TRBJ1-2, with D unclear. The CDR3 has 12 amino acids. Trimming pared 5 bases from V and 0 bases from J, leaving 4 bases between. Germline V lookup: CDR1 LGHDT, CDR2 YNNKEL (reference sequence). DNA of the CDR3: TGTGCCAGCAGCGGAACTAACTATGGCTACACCTTC. Protein sequence: CASSGTNYGYTF.

The chain couples TRBV13 to TRBJ1-1; no clear D. The CDR3 covers 15 residues. V was cut by 1 base and J by 0 bases, with 9 bases left in between. Germline V gene lookup returns CDR1 PRHDT and CDR2 FYEKMQ (reference sequence). CDR3 protein: CASSLDRRVNTEAFF. As DNA, the CDR3 is TGTGCCAGCAGCTTAGATCGCCGGGTGAACACTGAAGCTTTCTTT.

V gene TRBV10-1 combines with J gene TRBJ2-5; D is uncertain. The V end lost 2 bases, the J end lost 2 bases, and 9 bases lay between the germline ends. Germline CDR1 reads WNHNN; CDR2 reads SYGVQD (reference sequence). The CDR3 has 14 residues. The CDR3 is CASSESLSQETQYF. Here the CDR3 DNA reads TGCGCCAGCAGTGAGAGTTTGTCGCAAGAGACCCAGTACTTC.

V gene TRBV6-4 combines with J gene TRBJ2-1, with D perhaps matching TRBD1 or TRBD2 (5 bases each). The germline V gene encodes CDR1 MRHNA and CDR2 SNTAGT. The CDR3 is made up of 15 amino acids. V was trimmed by 6 bases and J by 7 bases, leaving 19 bases between them. The CDR3 protein is CASSPEIWGYNEQFF. CDR3 nucleotide sequence: TGTGCCAGCAGCCCCGAAATATGGGGGTATAATGAGCAGTTCTTC.

This sequence joins TRBV4-3 and TRBJ2-5; the D gene is possibly TRBD1 (6 bases). CDR1 is LGHNA, CDR2 YSLEER, per germline. The CDR3 is made up of 17 amino acids. The ends were cut back, 0 bases at V and 6 bases at J, with 20 bases in the middle. The CDR3 is CASSQDPLYREGKTQYF. The DNA of the CDR3 is TGCGCCAGCAGCCAAGATCCTCTGTACAGGGAAGGAAAGACCCAGTACTTC.

The chain combines TRBV19 with TRBJ2-3; no clear D gene. Germline CDR1 is LNHDA and CDR2 is SQIVND (reference sequence). The CDR3 loop spans 14 amino acids. The V end lost 3 bases, the J end lost 2 bases, and 9 bases lay between the germline ends. As DNA, the CDR3 is TGTGCCAGTAGTATTGTCCAGGCCACAGATACGCAGTATTTT. This translates into CASSIVQATDTQYF.

The chain couples TRBV6-6 to TRBJ1-1; the match to TRBD1 covers 9 bases. CDR3 length equals 15 residues. J gave up 3 bases and V 6 bases, and 8 bases lay outside the gene matches. The germline V gene encodes CDR1 MNHNY and CDR2 SVGAGI (reference sequence). In nucleotides, the CDR3 is TGTGCCAGCAGAGATACAGGGGGCGAAGACACTGAAGCTTTCTTT. Translating gives CASRDTGGEDTEAFF.

The genes are TRBV3-1 (or the pseudogene TRBV3-2) and TRBJ2-2; D call uncertain. This CDR3 is 12 amino acids long. Trimming left V 5 bases short and J 7 bases short, with 8 bases between. CDR1 is LGHDT and CDR2 is YNNKEL in the germline V gene (reference sequence). In DNA form, the CDR3 reads TGTGCCAGCAGCAGGTGGGGCGGGGAGCTGTTTTTT. It is translated as CASSRWGGELFF.